This T cell receptor beta chain emerged from a study of blood T cell repertoires in COVID-19. CDR1 SGHVS and CDR2 FQNEAQ come from the germline V gene. The CDR3 contains 14 residues. The J segment lost 9 bases and the V segment lost 5 bases, leaving 5 bases of the junction unmatched. Original processing methods: Amplification of reference gene primers provided the estimated nucleated cell counts. TCRdb's table, derived via immunoSEQ multiplex PCR, lists solely in-frame clones and lacks some. That table gives V, J and clone size, and the DNA gave D and trimming. The sample shows some 160,000 clones, about 83% of them seen only once.

This clonotype originated in a human donor in a cohort sampled during active COVID-19. The V and J genes are TRBV7-8 and TRBJ2-1; the match to TRBD2 covers 12 bases. Sequencing was carried out using peripheral blood. The CDR3 sequence is CASSTSGRWIEQFF. Written as DNA, the CDR3 is TGTGCCAGCAGCACTAGCGGGAGGTGGATTGAGCAGTTCTTC.